The source of this T cell receptor (beta chain) is a study of immune cell composition in non-small cell lung cancer. DNA was extracted from unsorted cell suspensions stored frozen. About this clone itself: Its antigen is not identified.

Trimming cost V 2 bases and J 9 bases; bases outside gene matches: 15. The CDR3 totals 16 residues. Looked up from germline, CDR1 is SEHNR and CDR2 is FQNEAQ (reference sequence). Produced via immunoSEQ multiplex PCR; TCRdb's table is partial and in-frame only. The sample lists some 13,000 clones; about 70% were seen once. Study-wide results and limits: It was not proven that tumour-reactive clones equal dominant tumour-associated clones.

The sequenced sample consisted of lung tumor tissue. The rearrangement links TRBV7-9 to TRBJ2-7; 8 bases are shared with TRBD2. This receptor was taken from a human donor with non-small cell lung cancer. Here the CDR3 reads CASSLYSSREAVGQYF. DNA for the CDR3: TGTGCCAGCAGCTTATACTCCTCGCGGGAGGCGGTCGGGCAGTACTTC.